The clone carrying this TCR beta chain has a count of ten or more. Its specificity is unknown. The data are from a study of T cells after yellow fever vaccination. Study-wide background: Fractions containing few cells were prepared with SMART-Seq v4 Ultra Low Input. Study-level findings and limits: Most primary-vaccination clones reappeared after the booster (approximately 95% CD4, 75% to 90% CD8). There was a possibility that FACS-sorted repertoires contained abundant clonotypes contaminating from the bulk population.

Germline V gene lookup returns CDR1 MGHDK and CDR2 SYGVNS. This CDR3 is 12 amino acids long. Trimming took off 6 bases at V and 11 bases at J, with 13 bases between the two ends. Template-switching 5'RACE yielded the TCR cDNA; a universal primer site and UMIs were added in the process. TCRdb processed the 5' RACE reads anew with MiXCR; each CDR3 protein has one entry. The sample yields some 110,000 distinct CDR3 sequences, 8.4% seen once. This sample comprised CD8+ T cells sorted from PBMCs, obtained 45 days after the yellow fever booster vaccination. This clonotype originated in a man younger than 45 who received the YFV17D yellow fever vaccine. V and J are TRBV25-1 and TRBJ1-4; possibly TRBD1 for D (5 bases). CDR3 nucleotides: TGTGCCAGCAGGGCAGGGCCTAGGAAACTGTTTTTT. This codes for CASRAGPRKLFF.